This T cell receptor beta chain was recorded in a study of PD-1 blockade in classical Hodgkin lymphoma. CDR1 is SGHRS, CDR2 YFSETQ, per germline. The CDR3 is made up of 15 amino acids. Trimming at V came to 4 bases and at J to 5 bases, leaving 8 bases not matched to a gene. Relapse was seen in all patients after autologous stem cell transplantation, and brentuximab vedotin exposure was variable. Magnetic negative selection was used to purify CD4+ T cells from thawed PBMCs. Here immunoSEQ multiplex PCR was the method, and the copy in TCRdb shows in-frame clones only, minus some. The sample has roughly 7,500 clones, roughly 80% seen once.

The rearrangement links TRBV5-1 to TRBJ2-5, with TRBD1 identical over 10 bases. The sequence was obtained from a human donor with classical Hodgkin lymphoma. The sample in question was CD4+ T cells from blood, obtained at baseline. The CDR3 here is CASSRATGGVETQYF. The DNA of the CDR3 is TGCGCCAGCAGCCGCGCGACAGGGGGCGTGGAGACCCAGTACTTC. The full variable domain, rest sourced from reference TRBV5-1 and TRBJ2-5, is KAGVTQTPRYLIKTRGQQVTLSCSPISGHRSVSWYQQTPGQGLQFLFEYFSETQRNKGNFPGRFSGRQFSNSRSEMNVSTLELGDSALYLCASSRATGGVETQYFGPGTRLLVL.